The present TCR beta chain was sequenced within a study of T-cell memory formation after mild COVID-19. Study overall: Among the donors, TCR clusters were largely specific to each donor.

This clonotype was counted between two and nine times. The target antigen is unknown. TCRdb independently ran MiXCR on the 5' RACE reads; one entry per CDR3 protein. This sample has more than 100,000 distinct CDR3 sequences; over 15% occur once, and the top ten carry roughly 5%. Findings of the study overall: CD4+ contracting clones lay mainly in CM and EM, CD8+ ones in EMRA.

The CDR3 extends over 15 amino acids. The trim removed 3 bases at V and 0 bases at J, leaving 3 bases unmatched. The germline gives CDR1 LGHNA, CDR2 YSLEER. This sequence originates from a man aged 18 to 35 who had mild COVID-19 (a few samples of this study predate the infection). Cell type and time point are not known. Source material: PBMCs or a T cell subset sorted from them (not recorded which). V and J are TRBV4-3 and TRBJ2-3; 7 nucleotides match TRBD2. The CDR3 DNA follows: TGCGCCAGCAGCCACGGCGGGGGAAGCACAGATACGCAGTATTTT. Translated: CASSHGGGSTDTQYF.